This T cell receptor (beta chain) originates from a study of memory CD4+ T cells and cytomegalovirus serostatus. This CDR3 has 15 amino acids. The V end lost 2 bases, the J end lost 3 bases, and 11 bases lay between the germline ends. Germline V gives CDR1 LNHDA, CDR2 SQIVND (reference sequence). Some clones are missing from TCRdb's copy, which holds only in-frame ones; the method was immunoSEQ multiplex PCR. The table records about 82,000 clones, 75% to 90% of them present only once. Single viable CD3+CD4+CD8-CD45RO+ cells were sorted as the memory CD4+ T cells. Serostatus was set by detecting CMV pp150, pp28, p38, p52 IgG.

The material sequenced was memory CD4+ T cells from blood. The rearrangement uses TRBV19 and TRBJ1-3; TRBD1 is a possible D gene (5 bases). The clonotype was recovered from an adult in good health and CMV-seronegative. CDR3 DNA: TGTGCCAGTAGTATACAATCAGGGATTGGAAACACCATATATTTT. Amino acid sequence: CASSIQSGIGNTIYF.